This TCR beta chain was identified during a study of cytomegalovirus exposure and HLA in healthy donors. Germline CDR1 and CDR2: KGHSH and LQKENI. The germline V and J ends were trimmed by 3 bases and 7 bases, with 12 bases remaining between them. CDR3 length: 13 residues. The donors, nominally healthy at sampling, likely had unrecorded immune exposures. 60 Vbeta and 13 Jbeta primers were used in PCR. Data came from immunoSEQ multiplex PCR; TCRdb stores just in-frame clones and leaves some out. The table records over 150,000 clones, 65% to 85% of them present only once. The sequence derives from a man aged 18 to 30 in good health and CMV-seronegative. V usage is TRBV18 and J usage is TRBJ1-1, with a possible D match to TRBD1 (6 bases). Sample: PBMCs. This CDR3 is CASSPQDRYEAFF. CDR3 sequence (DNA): TGTGCCAGCTCACCCCAGGACAGATATGAAGCTTTCTTT.